The next 29 T cell receptor beta chains were all read from a single sample in a study of blood T cell repertoires in COVID-19. Sequencing used immunoSEQ multiplex PCR; TCRdb keeps in-frame clones, though not all of them. The table records fewer than 25,000 clones, around nine tenths of them present only once. The sample comprised peripheral blood. The receptor set was obtained from a man aged 50 to 59 with active COVID-19.

Only a few counts were recorded for this clone. This rearrangement joins TRBV27 to TRBJ2-3; 10 positions match TRBD2. The ends lost 6 bases at V and 5 bases at J; junction bases unmatched: 11. CDR1 is MNHEY and CDR2 is SMNVEV in the germline V gene (reference sequence). This CDR3 comprises 16 residues. CDR3 in DNA: TGTGCCAGCAGCCCCGAGAGGCTAGCGGGGGTAGATACGCAGTATTTT. Amino acid sequence: CASSPERLAGVDTQYF.

This chain links TRBV5-4 with TRBJ2-6, with D perhaps matching TRBD2 (5 bases). CDR1 and CDR2 (germline): SGHNT, YYREEE (reference sequence). The CDR3 is 17 amino acids. V was clipped by 4 bases and J by 2 bases, with 16 bases between them. CDR3 sequence (DNA): TGTGCCAGCAGCCTGCGAGGACTGTCCGCTGGGGCCAACGTCCTGACTTTC. Translated, it gives CASSLRGLSAGANVLTF.

The chain recombines TRBV11-3 with TRBJ2-5; tentative D call: TRBD2 (5 bases). Germline CDR1 reads SGHNT; CDR2 reads YENEEA. Trimming took 4 bases from V and 5 from J, leaving 14 bases between them. CDR3 length: 14 residues. CDR3 DNA sequence: TGTGCCAGCAGCTCCATGCGTTGGAGGGAGACCCAGTACTTC. This gives the protein CASSSMRWRETQYF.

V is TRBV18 and J is TRBJ2-2; TRBD1 agrees at 10 bases. The CDR3 has 16 amino acids. CDR1 is KGHSH and CDR2 is LQKENI in the germline V gene. V lost 1 base, J lost 4 bases, and 3 bases stayed unmatched. The CDR3 protein is CASSPLGTGATGELFF. CDR3 coding DNA: TGTGCCAGCTCACCACTCGGGACAGGGGCCACCGGGGAGCTGTTTTTT.

CDR3 protein: CASRQGQASSYEQYF. DNA for the CDR3: TGTGCCAGCAGACAGGGACAGGCGAGCTCCTACGAGCAGTACTTC. The V call is TRBV5-4, the J call TRBJ2-7; 8 positions match TRBD1. This CDR3 is built from 15 residues. The junction had 7 bases not matched to a gene; V was cut back by 5 bases and J by 0 bases. Germline V gene sequence: CDR1 SGHNT, CDR2 YYREEE (reference sequence).

V is TRBV10-3 and J is TRBJ2-3; 10 positions agree with TRBD2. This CDR3 region has 15 residues. The junction had 3 bases not matched to a gene; V was cut back by 0 bases and J by 6 bases. The germline gives CDR1 ENHRY, CDR2 SYGVKD. In nucleotides, the CDR3 is TGTGCCATCAGTGAGTCTGCTAGCGGGAGTGATACGCAGTATTTT. Translation: CAISESASGSDTQYF.

V gene TRBV7-6 combines with J gene TRBJ1-3, with 10 positions matching TRBD1. With 5 bases clipped from V and 4 bases from J, the junction kept 11 bases outside the gene matches. Germline assignment: CDR1 SGHVS and CDR2 FNYEAQ. CDR3 size: 17 residues. The CDR3 bases are TGTGCCAGCAGCCCGGGCCCGGGACAGGGGAAGGGAAACACCATATATTTT. Translation gives CASSPGPGQGKGNTIYF.

The genes are TRBV7-9 and TRBJ1-2; 7 nucleotides match TRBD1. The CDR3 sequence is 13 residues long. The trim removed 5 bases at V and 6 bases at J, leaving 6 bases unmatched. Per the germline V gene, CDR1 is SEHNR and CDR2 is FQNEAQ (reference sequence). The CDR3 spells CASSPDRSHGYTF. The CDR3 bases are TGTGCCAGCAGCCCGGACAGGAGCCATGGCTACACCTTC.

This clone has only one observation. The CDR3 coding sequence is TGTGCCAGCAGCTGGCCGGGACAAGGAAACACCATATATTTT. It yields the protein CASSWPGQGNTIYF. This sequence joins TRBV7-9 and TRBJ1-3; D perhaps matches TRBD1 (6 bases). The V and J ends lost 4 bases and 4 bases respectively, with 11 bases between them. Germline CDR1 and CDR2: SEHNR and FQNEAQ (reference sequence). The CDR3 sequence is 14 residues long.

The gene calls are TRBV6-6 and TRBJ2-5, with a weak D call TRBD2 (7 bases). CDR3 size: 16 residues. Trimming took 0 bases from V and 1 from J, leaving 12 bases between them. CDR1 is MNHNY, CDR2 SVGAGI, per germline (reference sequence). CDR3 protein: CASSYSWRGRQETQYF. The CDR3 bases are TGTGCCAGCAGTTACTCGTGGCGGGGGCGCCAAGAGACCCAGTACTTC.

The chain employs TRBV25-1 and TRBJ2-3; TRBD2 agrees at 13 bases. CDR3 length: 17 amino acids. Trimming at V came to 2 bases and at J to 2 bases, leaving 4 bases not matched to a gene. Germline assignment: CDR1 MGHDK and CDR2 SYGVNS. CDR3 nucleotides: TGTGCCAGCAGTGAAGGGGGGACTAGCGGGACCACAGATACGCAGTATTTT. Translated, it gives CASSEGGTSGTTDTQYF.

The chain recombines TRBV11-2 with TRBJ2-3; tentative D call: TRBD2 (6 bases). The germline gives CDR1 SGHAT, CDR2 FQNNGV. The CDR3 has 15 residues. The germline V and J ends were trimmed by 2 bases and 2 bases, with 11 bases remaining between them. The CDR3 reads CASSLYGGDTDTQYF. CDR3 bases: TGTGCCAGCAGCTTATACGGGGGTGACACAGATACGCAGTATTTT.

The chain joins TRBV6-2 or TRBV6-3 to TRBJ2-7; TRBD1 is a possible D gene (6 bases). V lost 4 bases to trimming and J lost 3 bases, with 16 bases between them. There are 15 residues in the CDR3. CDR1 is MNHEY and CDR2 is SVGEGT in the germline V gene. The CDR3 bases are TGTGCCAGCAGTTCCTTGACAGGATATCTCTACGAGCAGTACTTC. Amino acid sequence: CASSSLTGYLYEQYF.

The V gene is TRBV7-2, the J gene TRBJ2-7, with 8 bases matching TRBD1. V shed 3 bases and J 4 bases; nucleotides not matched to a gene: 5. The CDR3 is 14 residues long. Germline loops: CDR1 SGHTA, CDR2 FQGNSA. The CDR3, as DNA: TGTGCCAGCAGCTTTTGGACAGGGTCATACGAGCAGTACTTC. As protein: CASSFWTGSYEQYF.

The V and J genes are TRBV9 and TRBJ2-7; TRBD2 matches at 13 bases. V lost 3 bases to trimming and J lost 0 bases; unmatched junction nucleotides: 3. Germline V gene lookup returns CDR1 SGDLS and CDR2 YYNGEE. There are 16 residues in the CDR3. DNA of the CDR3: TGTGCCAGCAGCGGTGGGACTAGCGGGGTCTCCTACGAGCAGTACTTC. Encoded protein: CASSGGTSGVSYEQYF. Based on the CDR3 plus reference TRBV9 and TRBJ2-7, the full variable domain is DSGVTQTPKHLITATGQRVTLRCSPRSGDLSVYWYQQSLDQGLQFLIQYYNGEERAKGNILERFSAQQFPDLHSELNLSSLELGDSALYFCASSGGTSGVSYEQYFGPGTRLTVT.

This chain connects TRBV10-3 to TRBJ2-3; 12 nucleotides align to TRBD2. The length of the CDR3 is 16 residues. Germline CDR1 ENHRY, CDR2 SYGVKD. The junction had 4 bases not matched to a gene; V was cut back by 0 bases and J by 6 bases. The CDR3 coding sequence is TGTGCCATCAGTGAGTCTCGACTAGCGGGAGTTGATACGCAGTATTTT. Its translation is CAISESRLAGVDTQYF.

The CDR3 protein is CASSRDRDSPSGNTIYF. The CDR3 DNA reads TGTGCCAGTAGTAGAGACCGGGACAGTCCCTCTGGAAACACCATATATTTT. V is TRBV19 and J is TRBJ1-3; 7 bases are a match to TRBD1. Germline assignment: CDR1 LNHDA and CDR2 SQIVND (reference sequence). V shed 4 bases and J 0 bases; nucleotides not matched to a gene: 9. CDR3 length: 17 residues.

This chain links TRBV6-5 with TRBJ1-4; no clear D. Trimming stripped 5 bases from V and 4 bases from J, with 11 bases between. Per the germline V gene, CDR1 is MNHEY and CDR2 is SVGAGI. CDR3 length equals 14 residues. CDR3 sequence reads: CASSRVNHNEKLFF. For the CDR3, the DNA is TGTGCCAGCAGTCGCGTGAACCATAATGAAAAACTGTTTTTT.

The genes are TRBV5-5 and TRBJ2-7, with 11 bases matching TRBD2. The CDR3 runs to 15 residues. Looked up from germline, CDR1 is SGHKS and CDR2 is YYEKEE (reference sequence). Trimming cost V 4 bases and J 3 bases; bases outside gene matches: 6. Written as DNA, the CDR3 is TGTGCCAGCAGCCAAACTAGCGGGAGTTTCTACGAGCAGTACTTC. Translated, it gives CASSQTSGSFYEQYF. The complete variable domain, with remaining parts taken from reference TRBV5-5 and TRBJ2-7, reads DAGVTQSPTHLIKTRGQQVTLRCSPISGHKSVSWYQQVLGQGPQFIFQYYEKEERGRGNFPDRFSARQFPNYSSELNVNALLLGDSALYLCASSQTSGSFYEQYFGPGTRLTVT.

The rearrangement links TRBV7-2 to TRBJ2-5; D not certain. This CDR3 is 17 amino acids long. Trimming shortened V by 1 base and J by 5 bases, and 20 bases separated the two germline ends. Germline lookup yields CDR1 SGHTA and CDR2 FQGNSA. The CDR3 protein is CASSLGPVRLSSETQYF. CDR3 DNA sequence: TGTGCCAGCAGCTTAGGTCCGGTGCGGCTTTCCTCCGAGACCCAGTACTTC.

The chain carries TRBV28 and TRBJ1-1; tentative D call: TRBD1 (5 bases). V was trimmed by 2 bases and J by 2 bases, leaving 12 bases between them. Germline V gene sequence: CDR1 MDHEN, CDR2 SYDVKM. The CDR3 is made up of 15 amino acids. The CDR3 bases are TGTGCCAGCAGTTTAATGGGGGGGGTTAACACTGAAGCTTTCTTT. Translated: CASSLMGGVNTEAFF.

The chain has TRBV5-1 and TRBJ1-2; TRBD1 matches 7 bases. Germline V gene sequence: CDR1 SGHRS, CDR2 YFSETQ. V was pared by 1 base and J by 9 bases, with 12 bases of the junction left unmatched. The CDR3 spans 15 residues. CDR3 amino acids: CASSLSPDRPSSYTF. CDR3 nucleotide sequence: TGCGCCAGCAGCTTGTCCCCGGACAGGCCTAGCAGCTACACCTTC.

The chain is built from TRBV9 and TRBJ2-5, with D maybe TRBD1 (7 bases). Germline V gene sequence: CDR1 SGDLS, CDR2 YYNGEE. This CDR3 region has 17 residues. Trimming took off 4 bases at V and 4 bases at J, with 23 bases between the two ends. In nucleotides, the CDR3 is TGTGCCAGCAGCCCCCAGGGGGGACGAAGGGGTGGAGAGACCCAGTACTTC. It is translated as CASSPQGGRRGGETQYF.

The chain couples TRBV2 to TRBJ2-1; TRBD2 matches 8 bases. J lost 10 bases, V lost 4 bases, and 15 bases had no gene match. The CDR3 covers 16 residues. Germline V gene data show CDR1 as SNHLY and CDR2 as FYNNEI. The CDR3 DNA sequence: TGTGCCAGCAGTGTCCGCGGGGGGTCAAGTTCTGGGGAGCAGTTCTTC. Protein product: CASSVRGGSSSGEQFF.

The chain has TRBV7-9 and TRBJ2-1, with D tentatively TRBD1 (6 bases). The germline V and J ends were trimmed by 0 bases and 7 bases, with 16 bases remaining between them. The length of the CDR3 is 16 residues. CDR1 and CDR2 (germline): SEHNR, FQNEAQ (reference sequence). For the CDR3, the DNA is TGTGCCAGCAGCTTAGCCGGGACACACCAAAAGAATGAGCAGTTCTTC. It specifies CASSLAGTHQKNEQFF.

V is TRBV7-2 and J is TRBJ2-5; D is ambiguous. CDR1 is SGHTA, CDR2 FQGNSA, per germline. The CDR3 loop spans 17 amino acids. Trimming left V 0 bases short and J 1 base short, with 15 bases between. The CDR3 DNA follows: TGTGCCAGCAGCTTAGCGCCTTTTCGCGCGTTCCAAGAGACCCAGTACTTC. Its translation: CASSLAPFRAFQETQYF. Drawing the rest from reference TRBV7-2 and TRBJ2-5, the complete variable domain is GAGVSQSPSNKVTEKGKDVELRCDPISGHTALYWYRQSLGQGLEFLIYFQGNSAPDKSGLPSDRFSAERTGGSVSTLTIQRTQQEDSAVYLCASSLAPFRAFQETQYFGPGTRLLVL.

For this clone: Sequence at one end of the junction differs from germline and may be a read error. J is TRBJ2-7 and V is TRBV7-7, with 7 nucleotides matching TRBD1. CDR3 length: 15 amino acids. The V gene's germline CDR1 is SSHAT and CDR2 FNYEAQ (reference sequence). CDR3 bases: TGTGCTAGCAGCTTAGGGACAGCGGTATCCTACGAGCAGTACTTC. It translates to CASSLGTAVSYEQYF.

There are a few counts of this clone. The V and J genes are TRBV3-1 (or the pseudogene TRBV3-2) and TRBJ2-5; unclear D gene. Per the germline V gene, CDR1 is LGHDT and CDR2 is YNNKEL (reference sequence). V was trimmed by 0 bases and J by 8 bases, leaving 13 bases between them. The CDR3 runs 14 residues. CDR3 loop: CASSQDADARTQYF. The CDR3 DNA reads as TGTGCCAGCAGCCAAGATGCGGATGCGCGAACCCAGTACTTC.

This clone occurred a few times. The V and J genes are TRBV9 and TRBJ2-5; 9 bases match TRBD2. This CDR3 has 14 residues. V gave up 4 bases and J gave up 5 bases; unmatched junction bases: 6. In germline, CDR1 is SGDLS, CDR2 YYNGEE. The CDR3, as DNA: TGTGCCAGCAGCTCGGGACTAGCTGGCGAGACCCAGTACTTC. It encodes CASSSGLAGETQYF.